The 24 T cell receptor beta chains below were found in one sample sequenced in a study of cytomegalovirus exposure and HLA in healthy donors. This table comes from immunoSEQ multiplex PCR, and its TCRdb copy is limited to in-frame clones, with some not included. The sample lists 170,000 or so clones; about 85% were seen once. The sequenced material came from PBMCs. Receptors originate from a man aged 18-30 years in good health and CMV-seropositive.

This clone was counted between two and nine times. This chain connects TRBV9 to TRBJ2-7, with 11 bases identical to TRBD2. The J segment lost 7 bases and the V segment lost 8 bases, leaving 20 bases of the junction unmatched. This CDR3 spans 17 amino acids. CDR1 SGDLS and CDR2 YYNGEE come from the germline V gene. CDR3 in DNA: TGTGCCAGACCCGAGGCTAGCGGGAGGCCATCTTTAGGGGAGCAGTACTTC. As protein: CARPEASGRPSLGEQYF.

This clone was observed a few times. V gene TRBV30 combines with J gene TRBJ1-2; D might be TRBD1 (5 bases). Trimming removed 1 base from V and 4 bases from J, with 7 bases in between. The CDR3 sequence is 12 residues long. Germline V CDR1 and CDR2: GTSNPN, SVGIG (reference sequence). CDR3 in amino acids: CAWSGTLYGYTF. The CDR3 nucleotides read TGTGCCTGGAGTGGGACACTCTATGGCTACACCTTC.

This clone has a single count. The chain joins TRBV11-3 to TRBJ2-7; 7 bases are shared with TRBD2. Unmatched junction bases numbered 5, after V lost 6 bases and J lost 0 bases. This CDR3 has 14 residues. CDR1 and CDR2 from the germline V gene are SGHNT and YENEEA. The CDR3 spells CASRTERGSYEQYF. CDR3 nucleotide sequence: TGTGCCAGCAGGACCGAGCGGGGCTCCTACGAGCAGTACTTC. Full variable domain (rest looked up from reference TRBV11-3 and TRBJ2-7): EAGVVQSPRYKIIEKKQPVAFWCNPISGHNTLYWYLQNLGQGPELLIRYENEEAVDDSQLPKDRFSAERLKGVDSTLKIQPAELGDSAVYLCASRTERGSYEQYFGPGTRLTVT.

V usage is TRBV6-6 and J usage is TRBJ2-7; D remains unclear. This CDR3 spans 12 amino acids. The germline V and J ends were trimmed by 8 bases and 0 bases, with 8 bases remaining between them. Germline V CDR1 and CDR2: MNHNY, SVGAGI (reference sequence). The CDR3 spells CASAQDSYEQYF. In nucleotides, the CDR3 is TGTGCCAGCGCGCAGGACTCCTACGAGCAGTACTTC.

The chain combines TRBV5-1 with TRBJ2-5; 8 bases align to TRBD2. V was clipped by 1 base and J by 5 bases; unmatched bases: 4. The CDR3 contains 14 residues. Germline-derived CDR1 and CDR2 are SGHRS and YFSETQ. This CDR3 is CASSLNGRGETQYF. The CDR3 region has the DNA TGCGCCAGCAGCTTGAACGGGAGGGGGGAGACCCAGTACTTC.

This clone was observed a few times. The rearrangement joins TRBV6-1 to TRBJ2-7; 7 bases map to TRBD1. This CDR3 spans 15 amino acids. CDR1 is MNHNS and CDR2 is SASEGT in the germline V gene. Trimming removed 0 bases from V and 2 bases from J; junction bases left unmatched: 4. CDR3 amino acids: CASSEAGTAAYEQYF. As DNA, the CDR3 is TGTGCCAGCAGTGAAGCGGGGACAGCTGCCTACGAGCAGTACTTC.

Regarding this clone: The junction and the germline gene differ at one end; a read error may be behind it. V is TRBV7-8 and J is TRBJ2-1; D remains unclear. The germline CDR1 and CDR2 sequences are SGHVS and FQNEAQ. The CDR3 is 14 residues long. The CDR3 nucleotides are TGTGCCAGCAGCTTAACGGGTTCCTCCAATGAGCAGTTCTTC. Protein product: CASSLTGSSNEQFF.

CDR3 nucleotides: TGTGCCAGCAGCCGCCTCACTAGCGGGAGAGGTCGAACAGATACGCAGTATTTT. Translation: CASSRLTSGRGRTDTQYF. The genes are TRBV4-2 and TRBJ2-3; 11 nucleotides agree with TRBD2. The CDR3 spans 18 residues. Germline CDR1 reads LGHNA; CDR2 reads YNFKEQ. Germline trimming cut 4 bases from V and 3 bases from J; bases unmatched to any gene: 12.

This chain connects TRBV18 to TRBJ1-2; 10 bases map to TRBD1. Trimming removed 4 bases from V and 4 bases from J; junction bases left unmatched: 6. CDR3 length: 15 amino acids. The germline V gene has CDR1 KGHSH and CDR2 LQKENI. The CDR3 loop is CASSQSRTGGYGYTF. CDR3 in DNA: TGTGCCAGCTCACAGTCCCGGACAGGGGGCTATGGCTACACCTTC.

V gene TRBV14 combines with J gene TRBJ2-5; D might be TRBD2 (5 bases). V was cut by 3 bases and J by 2 bases, with 16 bases left in between. In germline, CDR1 is SGHDN, CDR2 FVKESK. The CDR3 has 16 amino acids. The CDR3 DNA follows: TGTGCCAGCAGCCACGGACCGGACGGGGAGCAAGAGACCCAGTACTTC. It translates to CASSHGPDGEQETQYF.

This clone was observed a few times. V gene TRBV27 combines with J gene TRBJ2-7; D is uncertain. Germline CDR1 MNHEY, CDR2 SMNVEV (reference sequence). V lost 6 bases and J 3 bases, leaving 15 bases between the germline ends. The CDR3 has 14 amino acids. The CDR3 nucleotides read TGTGCCAGCAGCCCCCCGCGGCACGGCTACGAGCAGTACTTC. Translation gives CASSPPRHGYEQYF.

The chain is built from TRBV6-1 and TRBJ1-1; D gene uncertain. V lost 3 bases and J 5 bases, leaving 10 bases between the germline ends. This CDR3 spans 13 amino acids. CDR1 and CDR2 from the germline V gene are MNHNS and SASEGT. The CDR3 loop reads CASSDLKSTEAFF. Written as DNA, the CDR3 is TGTGCCAGCAGTGATTTAAAGAGTACTGAAGCTTTCTTT.

This clone showed up just a few times. The chain recombines TRBV11-2 with TRBJ2-7, with TRBD1 matching over 9 bases. The V gene end was trimmed by 5 bases and the J gene end by 5 bases; junction bases not matched to a gene: 7. The CDR3 spans 14 residues. Germline loops: CDR1 SGHAT, CDR2 FQNNGV. The CDR3 nucleotides are TGTGCCAGCAGCCACCCGGGACAGGGCCACGAGCAGTACTTC. This translates into CASSHPGQGHEQYF.

The genes are TRBV7-9 and TRBJ1-1, with a weak D call TRBD1 (5 bases). The germline V gene has CDR1 SEHNR and CDR2 FQNEAQ (reference sequence). Trimming cost V 0 bases and J 5 bases, with 16 bases left between them. This CDR3 contains 16 residues. The CDR3 coding sequence is TGTGCCAGCAGCTTAGCGGATGCGGGGGGGGGAACTGAAGCTTTCTTT. Its translation is CASSLADAGGGTEAFF. The full variable domain, in which reference TRBV7-9 and TRBJ1-1 provide the parts outside the CDR3, is DTGVSQNPRHKITKRGQNVTFRCDPISEHNRLYWYRQTLGQGPEFLTYFQNEAQLEKSRLLSDRFSAERPKGSFSTLEIQRTEQGDSAMYLCASSLADAGGGTEAFFGQGTRLTVV.

This chain links TRBV28 with TRBJ1-1; D is undetermined. The germline gives CDR1 MDHEN, CDR2 SYDVKM. Trimming took 3 bases from V and 5 from J, leaving 10 bases between them. The CDR3 extends over 13 amino acids. The CDR3 DNA reads TGTGCCAGCAGTTTGCCCGAGGGAACTGAAGCTTTCTTT. Translation gives CASSLPEGTEAFF.

The chain combines TRBV29-1 with TRBJ2-7; 7 bases map to TRBD1. V was clipped by 6 bases and J by 2 bases; unmatched bases: 10. Germline lookup yields CDR1 SQVTM and CDR2 ANQGSEA. This CDR3 comprises 14 residues. Written as DNA, the CDR3 is TGCAGCGTAATAGACCGGGACAGAGCCTACGAGCAGTACTTC. Its translation is CSVIDRDRAYEQYF.

The J gene is TRBJ2-2, the V gene TRBV6-1; 13 nucleotides line up with TRBD2. Germline V gene data show CDR1 as MNHNS and CDR2 as SASEGT. V shed 5 bases and J 2 bases; nucleotides not matched to a gene: 14. The CDR3 has 20 residues. Here the CDR3 DNA reads TGTGCCAGCAGTCAAGGACTAGCGGGAGATCGTCGCGTTAACACCGGGGAGCTGTTTTTT. It specifies CASSQGLAGDRRVNTGELFF.

The DNA for the CDR3 is TGTGCCAGCAGTGATATTGAGGTGGGCTCCTACGAGCAGTACTTC. Translating gives CASSDIEVGSYEQYF. The rearrangement uses TRBV6-1 and TRBJ2-7; no firm D call. Germline loops: CDR1 MNHNS, CDR2 SASEGT. This CDR3 spans 15 amino acids. Trimming cost V 3 bases and J 0 bases, with 12 bases left between them.

The chain uses TRBV9 and TRBJ2-6; no firm D call. Germline CDR1 is SGDLS and CDR2 is YYNGEE. The CDR3 sequence is 15 residues long. V dropped 3 bases and J dropped 0 bases, with 7 bases sitting between them. The CDR3 protein is CASSGPHSGANVLTF. The CDR3 region has the DNA TGTGCCAGCAGCGGTCCCCACTCTGGGGCCAACGTCCTGACTTTC.

The chain combines TRBV27 with TRBJ1-3; no definite D call. V lost 3 bases and J lost 0, with 3 bases in between. Germline CDR1 MNHEY, CDR2 SMNVEV (reference sequence). This CDR3 contains 13 residues. This CDR3 is CASSFLSGNTIYF. DNA for the CDR3: TGTGCCAGCAGTTTCCTCTCTGGAAACACCATATATTTT.

As for this clone: Different DNA sequences within this sample yield the same CDR3. This chain connects TRBV28 to TRBJ1-5; D perhaps matches TRBD1 (5 bases). Trimming pared 5 bases from V and 2 bases from J, leaving 10 bases between. The CDR3 length is 14 residues. CDR1 is MDHEN, CDR2 SYDVKM, per germline. CDR3 sequence (DNA): TGTGCCAGCAGTGGCGGGGGGGGCAATCAGCCCCAGCATTTT. Its protein is CASSGGGGNQPQHF.

The gene calls are TRBV28 and TRBJ1-2; 7 bases fit TRBD1. Germline CDR1 MDHEN, CDR2 SYDVKM. The CDR3 runs to 16 residues. J lost 2 bases, V lost 5 bases, and 11 bases had no gene match. The CDR3 DNA reads TGTGCCAGCAGTCAAGGGGGCCAGGCCGAAAACTATGGCTACACCTTC. Translated, it gives CASSQGGQAENYGYTF.

This chain links TRBV11-2 with TRBJ2-1; D perhaps matches TRBD2 (5 bases). The germline gives CDR1 SGHAT, CDR2 FQNNGV. Between the trimmed V and J ends, which lost 0 bases and 0 bases, there was a span of 9 bases. This CDR3 is built from 16 residues. CDR3 nucleotide sequence: TGTGCCAGCAGCTTAGAGAGGGCCATCTCCTACAATGAGCAGTTCTTC. As protein: CASSLERAISYNEQFF.

The chain employs TRBV5-6 and TRBJ2-3, with a weak D call TRBD2 (7 bases). The CDR3 covers 13 residues. Between the trimmed V and J ends, which lost 0 bases and 8 bases, there was a span of 10 bases. CDR1 is SGHDT and CDR2 is YYEEEE in the germline V gene. The DNA of the CDR3 is TGTGCCAGCAGCTTGGGAGGGGGGGGTACGCAGTATTTT. Amino acids: CASSLGGGGTQYF.